The present entry profiles one TCR beta chain with its context. The data derive from a study of shared clonotypes between healthy human individuals. In the study overall: CD8 memory received one plate per donor, CD8 naive two, CD4 memory three and CD4 naive three.

The study drew all its donors from Caucasian adults living in Nashville, Tennessee. Data came from immunoSEQ multiplex PCR; TCRdb stores just in-frame clones and leaves some out. Altogether over 2 million clones are present, about nine tenths being singletons, with the ten largest covering approximately 0.41%. The sequenced material came from naive CD4+ T cells from PBMCs. As for subset: CD45RA+ positively selected. The receptor comes from a young man in good health. Some clones in this sample may be carry-over from other donors' samples.

In DNA, the CDR3 is TGTGCCAGCAGCCTACAGGGGGATGGAAACACCATATATTTT. Translation gives CASSLQGDGNTIYF. The chain links TRBV11-2 to TRBJ1-3; 8 bases agree with TRBD1. Looked up from germline, CDR1 is SGHAT and CDR2 is FQNNGV. The CDR3 covers 14 residues. V shed 5 bases, J shed 3 bases, and the junction held 3 bases outside the gene matches.